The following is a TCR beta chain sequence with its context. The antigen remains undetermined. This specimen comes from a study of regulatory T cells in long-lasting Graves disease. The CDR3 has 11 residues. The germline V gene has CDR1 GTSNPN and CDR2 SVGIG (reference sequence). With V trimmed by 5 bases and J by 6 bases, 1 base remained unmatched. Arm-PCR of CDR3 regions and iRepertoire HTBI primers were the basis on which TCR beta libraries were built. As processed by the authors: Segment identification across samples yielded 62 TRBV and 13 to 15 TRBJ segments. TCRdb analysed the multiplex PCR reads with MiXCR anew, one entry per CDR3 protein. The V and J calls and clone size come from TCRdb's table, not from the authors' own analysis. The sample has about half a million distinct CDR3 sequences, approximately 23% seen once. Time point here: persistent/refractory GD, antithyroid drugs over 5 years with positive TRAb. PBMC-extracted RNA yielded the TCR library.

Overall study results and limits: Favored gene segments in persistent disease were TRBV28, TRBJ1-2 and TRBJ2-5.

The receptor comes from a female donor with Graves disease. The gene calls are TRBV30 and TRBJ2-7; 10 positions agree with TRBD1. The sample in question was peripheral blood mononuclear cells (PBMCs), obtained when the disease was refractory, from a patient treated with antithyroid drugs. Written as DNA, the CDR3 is TGTGCCTGGCGGACAGGGGGCGAGCAGTACTTC. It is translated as CAWRTGGEQYF.